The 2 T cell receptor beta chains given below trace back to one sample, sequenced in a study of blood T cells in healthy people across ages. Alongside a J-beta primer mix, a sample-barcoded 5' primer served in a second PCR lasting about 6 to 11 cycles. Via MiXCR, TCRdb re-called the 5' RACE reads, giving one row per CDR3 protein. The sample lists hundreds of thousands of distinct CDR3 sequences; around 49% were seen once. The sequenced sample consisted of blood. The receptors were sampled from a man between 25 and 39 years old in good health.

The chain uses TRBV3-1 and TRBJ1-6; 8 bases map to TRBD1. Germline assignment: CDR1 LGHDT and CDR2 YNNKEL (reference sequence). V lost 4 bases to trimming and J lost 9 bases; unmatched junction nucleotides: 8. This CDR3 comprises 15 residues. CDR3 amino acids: CASSPAWQGASPLHF. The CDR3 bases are TGTGCCAGCAGCCCGGCGTGGCAGGGGGCTTCACCCCTCCACTTT.

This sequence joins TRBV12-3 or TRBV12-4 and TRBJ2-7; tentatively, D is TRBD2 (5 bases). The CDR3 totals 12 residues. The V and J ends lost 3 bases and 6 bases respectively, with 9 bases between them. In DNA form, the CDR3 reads TGTGCCAGCAGTTTCGGGGATCCCGAGCAGTACTTC. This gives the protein CASSFGDPEQYF.